This T cell receptor beta chain was found in a study of PD-1 blockade in classical Hodgkin lymphoma. About the study: Nivolumab dosed at 3 mg/kg went to patients intravenously every 2 weeks. Whole-study findings and limits: Newly diagnosed patients and complete responders had comparable diversity at baseline. A reduction in baseline TCR diversity was reportedly seen in newly diagnosed patients relative to healthy donors. Researchers reported that CD4+ TCR diversity, though not CD8+, rose significantly by C4D1.

Produced via immunoSEQ multiplex PCR; TCRdb's table is partial and in-frame only. The table lists about 29,000 clones, 85% of them singletons. Every patient experienced relapse after autologous stem cell transplantation, and brentuximab vedotin exposure varied. Researchers report purifying CD4+ T cells from thawed PBMCs by magnetic negative selection. CDR1 and CDR2 (germline): SGHTA, FQGNSA. Trimming removed 6 bases at V and 7 bases at J, with 15 bases between. The CDR3 is made up of 13 amino acids. As to this clone: The antigen is not known.

The specimen comprised CD4+ T cells from blood, sampled at baseline. The chain employs TRBV7-2 and TRBJ1-1; D possibly corresponds to TRBD1 (5 bases). This receptor was obtained from a human donor with classical Hodgkin lymphoma. CDR3 in DNA: TGTGCCAGCAGAAGGGGACCCGGAGGTGAAGCTTTCTTT. As protein: CASRRGPGGEAFF.